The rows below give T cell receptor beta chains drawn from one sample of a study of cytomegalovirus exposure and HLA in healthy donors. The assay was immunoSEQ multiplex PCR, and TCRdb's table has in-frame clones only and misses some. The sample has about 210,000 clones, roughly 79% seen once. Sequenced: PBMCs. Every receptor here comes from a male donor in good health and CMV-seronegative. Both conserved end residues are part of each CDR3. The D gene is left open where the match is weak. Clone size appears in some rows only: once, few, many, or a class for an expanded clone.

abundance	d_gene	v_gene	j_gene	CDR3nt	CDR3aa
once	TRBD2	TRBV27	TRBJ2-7	TGTGCCAGCAGTCCCCGGGCCCGGGGGGACGAGCAGTACTTC	CASSPRARGDEQYF
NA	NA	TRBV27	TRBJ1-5	TGTGCCAGCAGTTTATGGAGTGGGGAGGGAGGACAGCCCCAGCATTTT	CASSLWSGEGGQPQHF
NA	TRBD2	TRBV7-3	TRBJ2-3	TGTGCCAGCAGCACCAGCGGGAATCCAGATACGCAGTATTTT	CASSTSGNPDTQYF
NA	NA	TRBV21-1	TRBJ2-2	TGTGCCAGGTCAAGTTCCGGGACTAGCGGGAGTGACACCGGGGAGCTGTTTTTT	CARSSSGTSGSDTGELFF
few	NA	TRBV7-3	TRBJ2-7	TGTGCCAGCAGCCGTGGGTCCGGGTACGAGCAGTACTTC	CASSRGSGYEQYF
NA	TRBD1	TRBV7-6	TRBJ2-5	TGTGCCAGCAGCTCGGGGCAGGGGGAAGAGACCCAGTACTTC	CASSSGQGEETQYF
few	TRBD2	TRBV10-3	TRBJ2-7	TGTGCCATCACCTTCCTTAACAGGCGGGGGGAGGACGAGCAGTACTTC	CAITFLNRRGEDEQYF
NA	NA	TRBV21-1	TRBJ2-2	TGTGCCAGCTTCCGGGGACTAGCGGGAGCGAACACCGGGGAGCTGTTTTTT	CASFRGLAGANTGELFF
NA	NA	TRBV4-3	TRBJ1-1	TGCGCCAGCAGCCAAGACGTGAACACTGAAGCTTTCTTT	CASSQDVNTEAFF
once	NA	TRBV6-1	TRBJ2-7	TGTGCCAGCAGGGACACCACGACCCGCTACGAGCAGTACTTC	CASRDTTTRYEQYF
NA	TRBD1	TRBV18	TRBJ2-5	TGTGCCAGCTCGCAAGACAGGGGCGTCGAGACCCAGTACTTC	CASSQDRGVETQYF
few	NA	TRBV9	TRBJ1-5	TGTGCCAGCAGCGTAGCAAATCAGCCCCAGCATTTT	CASSVANQPQHF
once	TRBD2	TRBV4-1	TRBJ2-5	TGCGCCAGCAGCCAGAGATGGGGGGGAGGGACCCAGTACTTC	CASSQRWGGGTQYF
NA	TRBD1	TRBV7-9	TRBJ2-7	TGTGCCAGCAACCCGGGACAGTTTAACTCCTACGAGCAGTACTTC	CASNPGQFNSYEQYF
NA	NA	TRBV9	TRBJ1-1	TGTGCCAGCAGCGTCTTCGGGGGGACTGAAGCTTTCTTT	CASSVFGGTEAFF
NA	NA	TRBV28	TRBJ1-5	TGTGCCAGCAGTATCCCCCGGGGTAGCCAGCCCCAGCATTTT	CASSIPRGSQPQHF
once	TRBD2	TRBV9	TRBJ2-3	TGTGCCAGCAGCGTAAATCAAAGGACTAGCGGGAGTACAGATACGCAGTATTTT	CASSVNQRTSGSTDTQYF
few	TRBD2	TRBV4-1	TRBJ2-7	TGCGCCAGCAGCCAAGAGCGAGGGACCCTCTCTAGCGGCTCCTACGAGCAGTACTTC	CASSQERGTLSSGSYEQYF
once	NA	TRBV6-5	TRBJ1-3	TGTGCCAGCACCTCCGGCGGGGTGGTTGGAAACACCATATATTTT	CASTSGGVVGNTIYF
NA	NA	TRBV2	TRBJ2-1	TGTGCCAGCCTCAAAAGCCAAGCAACTCACAATGAGCAGTTCTTC	CASLKSQATHNEQFF
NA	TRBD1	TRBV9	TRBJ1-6	TGTGCCAGCAGGTTGGACCAGGGGGTCGGCAATTCACCCCTCCACTTT	CASRLDQGVGNSPLHF
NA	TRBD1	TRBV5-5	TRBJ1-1	TGTGCCAGCAACCGACAGGGGTATTCTGAAGCTTTCTTT	CASNRQGYSEAFF
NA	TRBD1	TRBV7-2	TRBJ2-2	TGTGCCAGCAGCCCACGGACAGGGAGAAACACCGGGGAGCTGTTTTTT	CASSPRTGRNTGELFF
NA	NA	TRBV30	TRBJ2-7	TGTGCCTGGAGTGGGCTAGTTGATGAGCAGTACTTC	CAWSGLVDEQYF
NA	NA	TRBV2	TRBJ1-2	TGTGCCAGCACCCTCGGAGGACTCTATGGCTACACCTTC	CASTLGGLYGYTF
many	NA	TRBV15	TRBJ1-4	TGTGCCACCAGCCCACAGAGAACTAATGAAAAACTGTTTTTT	CATSPQRTNEKLFF
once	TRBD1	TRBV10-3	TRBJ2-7	TGTGCCATCAGTGAGTCGGTACAGGGGGCCTACGAGCAGTACTTC	CAISESVQGAYEQYF
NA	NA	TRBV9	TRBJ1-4	TGTGCCAGCAGCCCCCAGGGGTCCCCTGAAAAACTGTTTTTT	CASSPQGSPEKLFF
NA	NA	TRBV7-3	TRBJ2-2	TGTGCCAGCGGCCGGGGTGGGGAGACGGGGGAGCTGTTTTTT	CASGRGGETGELFF
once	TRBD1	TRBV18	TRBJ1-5	TGTGCCAGCTCACGATACTACAGGGGGCGTAAGGAGCCCCAGCATTTT	CASSRYYRGRKEPQHF
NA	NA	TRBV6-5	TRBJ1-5	TGTGCCAGCAGTTACCTAAGGGACGGACTAGATCAGCCCCAGCATTTT	CASSYLRDGLDQPQHF
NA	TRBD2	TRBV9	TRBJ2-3	TGTGCCAGCAGCCCCCCAACGGGAGGGGGGACAGATACGCAGTATTTT	CASSPPTGGGTDTQYF
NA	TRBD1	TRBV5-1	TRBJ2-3	TGCGCCAGCAGCTCGGGACAGGGCACAGATACGCAGTATTTT	CASSSGQGTDTQYF
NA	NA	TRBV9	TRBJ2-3	TGTGCCAGCAGCGTAGTTTCATTCACAGATACGCAGTATTTT	CASSVVSFTDTQYF
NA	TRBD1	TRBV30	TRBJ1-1	TGTGCCTGGAGCAGCCGGGACAGGGGAGTAGCAGCTTTCTTT	CAWSSRDRGVAAFF
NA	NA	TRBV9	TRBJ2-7	TGTGCCAGCAGCGTAGCTGCGGGGAAGAGCTCCTACGAGCAGTACTTC	CASSVAAGKSSYEQYF
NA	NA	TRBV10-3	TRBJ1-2	TGTGCCATCAGTGAGTCCCCCCTAAGACATACCGACTATGGCTACACCTTC	CAISESPLRHTDYGYTF